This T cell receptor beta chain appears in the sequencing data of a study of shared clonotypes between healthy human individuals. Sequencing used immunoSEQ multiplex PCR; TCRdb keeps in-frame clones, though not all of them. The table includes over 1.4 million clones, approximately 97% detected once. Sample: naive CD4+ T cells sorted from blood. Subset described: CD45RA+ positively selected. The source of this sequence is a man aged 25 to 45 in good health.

CDR3 in amino acids: CASSWGQGLREQYF. The CDR3 DNA is TGTGCCAGCAGCTGGGGACAGGGCCTTCGCGAGCAGTACTTC. The chain is built from TRBV5-6 and TRBJ2-7; 9 positions agree with TRBD1. This CDR3 is 14 amino acids long. Germline V gene lookup returns CDR1 SGHDT and CDR2 YYEEEE. The V gene end was trimmed by 3 bases and the J gene end by 6 bases; junction bases not matched to a gene: 7.